These T cell receptor beta chains were read from a single sample in a study of blood T cell repertoires in COVID-19. The assay was immunoSEQ multiplex PCR, and TCRdb's table has in-frame clones only and misses some. The data contain 350,000 to 400,000 clones, around 89% of them seen just once; the ten biggest clones take up 6.5% to 8%. Material for sequencing was peripheral blood. These receptors originate from a man in his late teens or twenties with active or convalescent COVID-19. The CDR3 runs from the conserved cysteine through the conserved F or W. Each record gives: V gene, clone size, J gene, D gene, CDR3 protein, CDR3 DNA. A D gene is named only where the DNA matches it firmly. Only some rows state a clone size, as once, few, many or a class for expanded clones.

>TRBV5-6|NA|TRBJ2-1|TRBD2
CASSSTGTTYNEQFF
TGTGCCAGCAGCTCCACCGGGACTACCTACAATGAGCAGTTCTTC
>TRBV7-9|NA|TRBJ1-4|NA
CASSTRQRGKLFF
TGTGCCAGCAGCACCCGACAGAGAGGAAAACTGTTTTTT
>TRBV28|NA|TRBJ2-7|NA
CASSLFPGTSYEQYF
TGTGCCAGCAGTTTATTTCCAGGGACATCCTACGAGCAGTACTTC
>TRBV28|NA|TRBJ1-1|NA
CASRPNRKNTEAFF
TGTGCCAGCAGACCAAACAGGAAGAACACTGAAGCTTTCTTT
>TRBV11-3|NA|TRBJ2-6|NA
CASSLGGSGANVLTF
TGTGCCAGCAGCTTAGGAGGGTCCGGGGCCAACGTCCTGACTTTC
>TRBV28|NA|TRBJ1-4|NA
CASSFLSGWELFF
TGTGCCAGCAGTTTTTTGTCGGGTTGGGAACTGTTTTTT
>TRBV7-6|NA|TRBJ1-6|TRBD1
CASSLEPHRGRLSSPLHF
TGTGCCAGCAGCTTAGAGCCCCACAGGGGCCGGCTCTCCTCACCCCTCCACTTT
>TRBV7-9|NA|TRBJ1-2|TRBD1
CASSLGRQGLLSRGYTF
TGTGCCAGCAGCTTAGGGAGACAGGGTTTGCTTTCGCGTGGCTACACCTTC
>TRBV28|NA|TRBJ1-6|NA
CAATPGVSPLHF
TGTGCCGCCACCCCGGGAGTCTCACCCCTCCACTTT
>TRBV5-8|NA|TRBJ2-1|NA
CASSLGRSSYNEQFF
TGTGCCAGCAGCTTGGGGAGGAGCTCCTACAATGAGCAGTTCTTC
>TRBV3-1/TRBV3-2|NA|TRBJ1-1|TRBD1
CASSQGDRAEAFF
TGTGCCAGCAGCCAAGGGGACAGGGCAGAAGCTTTCTTT
>TRBV20-1|once|TRBJ1-1|NA
CSATMNTEAFF
TGCAGTGCTACTATGAACACTGAAGCTTTCTTT
>TRBV19|NA|TRBJ1-4|NA
CASSRTDRNEKLFF
TGTGCCAGTAGTCGGACAGACCGTAATGAAAAACTGTTTTTT
>TRBV9|NA|TRBJ2-5|NA
CASSVGGTPQETQYF
TGTGCCAGCAGCGTAGGGGGGACACCCCAAGAGACCCAGTACTTC
>TRBV4-3|NA|TRBJ2-2|NA
CASSQDLTAITGELFF
TGCGCCAGCAGCCAAGATCTGACAGCGATCACCGGGGAGCTGTTTTTT
>TRBV4-3|NA|TRBJ2-1|TRBD1
CASSQEQGANEQFF
TGCGCCAGCAGCCAAGAGCAGGGGGCCAATGAGCAGTTCTTC
>TRBV18|NA|TRBJ1-5|NA
CASSSDNQSNQPQHF
TGTGCCAGCTCCTCGGACAACCAGAGCAATCAGCCCCAGCATTTT
>TRBV7-3|NA|TRBJ2-2|TRBD2
CASSLISGGGTGELFF
TGTGCCAGCAGCTTAATTTCGGGGGGAGGCACCGGGGAGCTGTTTTTT
>TRBV7-8|NA|TRBJ1-5|TRBD1
CASSSDRDRDQPQHF
TGTGCCAGCAGCTCCGACAGGGATCGGGATCAGCCCCAGCATTTT
>TRBV18|NA|TRBJ1-3|NA
CASTTAQAGNTIYF
TGTGCCAGCACCACGGCCCAGGCTGGAAACACCATATATTTT
>TRBV27|once|TRBJ2-7|TRBD1
CASRGQGSYEQYF
TGTGCCAGCAGAGGACAGGGGAGCTACGAGCAGTACTTC
>TRBV3-1/TRBV3-2|NA|TRBJ1-1|TRBD1
CASSLQGGTEAFF
TGTGCCAGCAGCCTACAGGGGGGCACTGAAGCTTTCTTT
>TRBV30|NA|TRBJ2-1|NA
CAWSAGRAQGDEQFF
TGTGCCTGGAGTGCGGGCAGGGCGCAGGGCGATGAGCAGTTCTTC
>TRBV20-1|NA|TRBJ2-7|TRBD1
CSASLGQGARMNRYF
TGCAGTGCCAGTTTGGGACAGGGGGCGCGAATGAACAGGTACTTC
>TRBV19|once|TRBJ2-3|NA
CASSISAPSTDTQYF
TGTGCCAGTAGTATTAGTGCACCCAGCACAGATACGCAGTATTTT
>TRBV18|NA|TRBJ1-4|TRBD1
CASTTGLGEKLFF
TGTGCCAGCACGACAGGGTTGGGTGAAAAACTGTTTTTT
>TRBV5-4|NA|TRBJ1-1|NA
CASSFGGGLDTEAFF
TGTGCCAGCAGCTTTGGGGGGGGATTAGACACTGAAGCTTTCTTT
>TRBV11-2|NA|TRBJ1-1|NA
CASSREMNTEAFF
TGTGCCAGCAGTAGGGAGATGAACACTGAAGCTTTCTTT
>TRBV18|NA|TRBJ1-2|TRBD1
CASSPTGTAYGYTF
TGTGCCAGCTCCCCGACCGGGACAGCCTATGGCTACACCTTC
>TRBV9|NA|TRBJ1-2|TRBD1
CASSVGQGANYGYTF
TGTGCCAGCAGCGTAGGGCAGGGGGCGAACTATGGCTACACCTTC
>TRBV6-5|NA|TRBJ1-5|TRBD1
CASSYSRQGDMPQHF
TGTGCCAGCAGTTACTCCAGACAGGGTGATATGCCCCAGCATTTT